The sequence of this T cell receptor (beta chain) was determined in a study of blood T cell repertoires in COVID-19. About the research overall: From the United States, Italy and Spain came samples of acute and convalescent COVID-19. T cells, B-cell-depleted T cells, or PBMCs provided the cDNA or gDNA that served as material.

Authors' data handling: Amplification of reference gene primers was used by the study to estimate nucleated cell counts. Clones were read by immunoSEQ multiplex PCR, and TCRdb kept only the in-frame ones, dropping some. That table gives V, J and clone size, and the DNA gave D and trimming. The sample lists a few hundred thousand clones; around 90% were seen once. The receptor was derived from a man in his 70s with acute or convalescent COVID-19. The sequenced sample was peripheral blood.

In nucleotides, the CDR3 is TGCAGCGTTCATAACAGGCCAGACACTGAAGCTTTCTTT. Its protein is CSVHNRPDTEAFF. The rearrangement links TRBV29-1 to TRBJ1-1; possible D gene TRBD1, 5 bases. Trimming removed 5 bases from V and 3 bases from J, with 13 bases in between. This CDR3 has 13 residues. CDR1 and CDR2 from the germline V gene are SQVTM and ANQGSEA. Combining the CDR3 with reference TRBV29-1 and TRBJ1-1 gives the whole variable domain SAVISQKPSRDICQRGTSLTIQCQVDSQVTMMFWYRQQPGQSLTLIATANQGSEATYESGFVIDKFPISRPNLTFSTLTVSNMSPEDSSIYLCSVHNRPDTEAFFGQGTRLTVV.